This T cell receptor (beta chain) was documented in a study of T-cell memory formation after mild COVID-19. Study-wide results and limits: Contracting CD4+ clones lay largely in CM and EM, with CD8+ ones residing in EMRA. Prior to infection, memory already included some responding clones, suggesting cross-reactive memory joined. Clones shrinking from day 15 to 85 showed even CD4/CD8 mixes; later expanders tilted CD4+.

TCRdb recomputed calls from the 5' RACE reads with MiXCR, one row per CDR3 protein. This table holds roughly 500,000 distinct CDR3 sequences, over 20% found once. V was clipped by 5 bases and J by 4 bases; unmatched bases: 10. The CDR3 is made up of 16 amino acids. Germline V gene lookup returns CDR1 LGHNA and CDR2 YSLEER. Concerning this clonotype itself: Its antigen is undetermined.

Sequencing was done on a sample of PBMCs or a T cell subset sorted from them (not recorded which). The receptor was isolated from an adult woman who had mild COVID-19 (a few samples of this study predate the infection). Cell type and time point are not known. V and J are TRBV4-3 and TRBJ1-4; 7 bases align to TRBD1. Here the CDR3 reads CASSLSRQGLNEKLFF. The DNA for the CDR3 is TGCGCCAGCAGCTTGTCCCGACAGGGCCTTAATGAAAAACTGTTTTTT.